This TCR beta chain was documented in a study of T cell repertoires in cytomegalovirus infection. From the reads, TCRdb called clonotypes with MiXCR, one entry per CDR3 protein. The data show roughly 920,000 distinct CDR3 sequences, approximately 31% seen once. On this clonotype itself: The antigen is undetermined.

CDR1 is SEHNR, CDR2 FQNEAQ, per germline (reference sequence). The CDR3 consists of 16 residues. V was pared by 4 bases and J by 3 bases, with 16 bases between. The sample here was cultured CD8+ T cells from PBMCs, taken from culture after CMV antigen stimulation. This receptor was identified in a human donor in good health (CMV status not recorded). Some clones in this sample may be carry-over from other donors' samples. The chain carries TRBV7-9 and TRBJ1-5; D unclear. CDR3 DNA: TGTGCCAGCAGCTCGAAAGACGGCATCGACAATCAGCCCCAGCATTTT. Its translation is CASSSKDGIDNQPQHF.